The clone carrying this T cell receptor beta chain was recorded a few times. Its antigen is not identified. This sample stems from a study of blood T cells in healthy people across ages. General study points: Samples with more naive T cells showed higher observed beta diversity.

V shed 3 bases and J 0 bases; nucleotides not matched to a gene: 5. This CDR3 contains 17 residues. Primers used in a second PCR of roughly 6 to 12 cycles were a sample-barcoded 5' primer and a J-beta primer mix. Each of the cDNA molecules was tagged by a template-switch adaptor with 12 random nucleotides. In TCRdb, the 5' RACE reads were re-called with MiXCR into one record per CDR3 protein. Among about 970,000 distinct CDR3 sequences listed, approximately 50% were seen once. The sequencing sample was made of blood. The source of this sequence is an older woman in good health. The chain combines TRBV12-3 or TRBV12-4 with TRBJ2-5, with TRBD2 identical over 12 bases. The CDR3: CASSLTSGGKYQETQYF. The CDR3 DNA sequence: TGTGCCAGCAGTTTGACTAGCGGGGGAAAGTACCAAGAGACCCAGTACTTC.